The clone carrying this T cell receptor (beta chain) was detected a few times. The antigen is undetermined. This entry comes from a study of cytomegalovirus exposure and HLA in healthy donors. V lost 6 bases, J lost 5 bases, and 19 bases lay in between. Germline V gene data show CDR1 as SGHVS and CDR2 as FQNEAQ. CDR3 length: 15 amino acids. Primers: 60 Vbeta forward and 13 Jbeta reverse. The table came from immunoSEQ multiplex PCR; TCRdb's copy has only in-frame clones and leaves some out. The sample has some 190,000 clones, approximately 77% seen once. Study-level results: The majority of TCR sequences were rare, yet some public TCRs appeared in many donors. HLA alleles showed associations with 15,000 to 20,000 TCR beta sequences in a later analysis, at a 0.05 false discovery rate.

The sequenced material came from PBMCs. This sequence originates from a man in his forties in good health and CMV-seropositive. The chain is built from TRBV7-8 and TRBJ2-5; a possible D gene is TRBD1 (6 bases). This chain's CDR3 is CASRKILGARETQYF. CDR3 DNA: TGTGCCAGCAGAAAAATCTTGGGGGCAAGGGAGACCCAGTACTTC.